This T cell receptor beta chain was profiled in a study of naive and memory T cell subsets (dated by TCRdb to the late 2010s). Study-wide context: The figure summarizing these samples reported 10 or so blood donors, 7 tuberculin skin test biopsies and 3 saline control biopsies. Skin biopsies were collected from tuberculin skin test sites or from saline-injected control sites and were processed for RNA extraction as previously described. PCR2 was typically a SYBR Green qPCR stopped at a set threshold; low-input samples could instead use end-point PCR (about 6 cycles). Points the paper makes about the study in general: The potential sensitivity of the RNA-based method to TCR transcript changes with T cell activation and differentiation was acknowledged. Both types of skin biopsy reportedly yielded TCR sequences, though far more TCRs came from tuberculin skin test sites. The paper did not give details on skin biopsy collection and RNA processing but referred to earlier studies for those details. The larger number of TCRs found at tuberculin skin test sites was interpreted as T cell infiltration of a delayed type IV hypersensitivity reaction.

The library was generated by UMI-ligation and nested PCR. The ligated cDNA was amplified by four rounds of PCR, in which nested alpha and beta constant region primers were used together with the SP2 primer. For the blood and skin samples, reverse transcription of TCR RNA was done with SuperScript IV along with alpha and beta constant region primers. T4 RNA ligase 1 was used to ligate an oligonucleotide containing the Illumina SP2 primer and a UMI to the 3' end of the cDNA. The 12-nucleotide UMI consisted of two random hexamers with an eight-base spacer between the hexamers to prevent hairpin formation. TCR alpha and beta chain libraries were processed separately from the second PCR onward, with dual indexing for multiplexing. After pooling, the indexed libraries were analyzed by capillary electrophoresis and sequenced on either an Illumina MiSeq or NextSeq. Libraries were spiked with PhiX DNA at roughly 4.5-7% so that base diversity was increased and cluster recognition was improved. Per the authors' processing: Demultiplexor pulled UMIs out of read 2, joined the UMIs with the TCR sequence from read 1, and separated reads according to sample indices. Decombinator identified V and J genes and V-J junctions, assigning each TCR a five-part identifier including V and J deletions. Collapsinator used UMIs to correct sequencing errors and PCR amplification heterogeneity, yielding UMI-based abundance per TCR. CDR3Translator converted identifiers to nucleotide sequence, translated to amino acids, and extracted CDR3 regions using terminal motifs. Error-corrected alpha and beta TCR counts from blood and skin were compared after normalization to input RNA amount. TCRdb handled the public reads itself, with Q25 trimming in fastp and clone calling in MiXCR, and kept productive beta chains. Identical CDR3 protein sequences are pooled into one entry, listed with their most common genes and DNA. It is TCRdb's table, rather than the study itself, that gives the V and J calls and clone size. The sample yields over 11,000 distinct CDR3 sequences; more than 4% were counted once. The ten top clones hold approximately 8% of the sample.

This specimen's treatment or condition label, per the study, means: skin biopsy from PPD injection site in Mantoux-positive individual. Using 3' ligation of a UMI-containing oligonucleotide to TCR cDNA, the study laid out a robust and sensitive protocol to amplify, sequence and analyze TCRs. In individuals with a positive Mantoux test, tuberculin skin test biopsies were taken from sites that had been injected with PPD. Before reverse transcription, total RNA that had not been cell sorted was treated with RQ1 DNase, with a target input of about 1 to 1,100 ng. Libraries were prepared from skin biopsies and whole blood to test how robust the pipeline was in samples where T cells are a minority population. This clonotype was counted at least ten times. Its antigen specificity is not known. At one of its ends the junction is not consistent with the germline gene, which may arise from a read error. From cysteine to phenylalanine, the CDR3 is 16 amino acids long. The entry retains the CDR3 DNA only, 48 bases that are in frame from base 1. The germline V gene gives CDR1 as KGHSH and CDR2 as LQKENI.

The receptor was isolated from an adult in good health. This material consisted of skin, taken from a tuberculin skin test site. The V and J segments used are TRBV18 and TRBJ2-7; 9 central nucleotides agree with TRBD2. The CDR3 is CASSPNRGGASDEQYF. The sequence in DNA is TGTGCCAGCTCACCCAATCGCGGGGGGGCCTCCGACGAGCAGTACTTC. Joined to the reference TRBV18 and TRBJ2-7 proteins, this CDR3 gives the full variable domain: NAGVMQNPRHLVRRRGQEARLRCSPMKGHSHVYWYRQLPEEGLKFMVYLQKENIIDESGMPKERFSAEFPKEGPSILRIQQVVRGDSAAYFCASSPNRGGASDEQYFGPGTRLTVT.